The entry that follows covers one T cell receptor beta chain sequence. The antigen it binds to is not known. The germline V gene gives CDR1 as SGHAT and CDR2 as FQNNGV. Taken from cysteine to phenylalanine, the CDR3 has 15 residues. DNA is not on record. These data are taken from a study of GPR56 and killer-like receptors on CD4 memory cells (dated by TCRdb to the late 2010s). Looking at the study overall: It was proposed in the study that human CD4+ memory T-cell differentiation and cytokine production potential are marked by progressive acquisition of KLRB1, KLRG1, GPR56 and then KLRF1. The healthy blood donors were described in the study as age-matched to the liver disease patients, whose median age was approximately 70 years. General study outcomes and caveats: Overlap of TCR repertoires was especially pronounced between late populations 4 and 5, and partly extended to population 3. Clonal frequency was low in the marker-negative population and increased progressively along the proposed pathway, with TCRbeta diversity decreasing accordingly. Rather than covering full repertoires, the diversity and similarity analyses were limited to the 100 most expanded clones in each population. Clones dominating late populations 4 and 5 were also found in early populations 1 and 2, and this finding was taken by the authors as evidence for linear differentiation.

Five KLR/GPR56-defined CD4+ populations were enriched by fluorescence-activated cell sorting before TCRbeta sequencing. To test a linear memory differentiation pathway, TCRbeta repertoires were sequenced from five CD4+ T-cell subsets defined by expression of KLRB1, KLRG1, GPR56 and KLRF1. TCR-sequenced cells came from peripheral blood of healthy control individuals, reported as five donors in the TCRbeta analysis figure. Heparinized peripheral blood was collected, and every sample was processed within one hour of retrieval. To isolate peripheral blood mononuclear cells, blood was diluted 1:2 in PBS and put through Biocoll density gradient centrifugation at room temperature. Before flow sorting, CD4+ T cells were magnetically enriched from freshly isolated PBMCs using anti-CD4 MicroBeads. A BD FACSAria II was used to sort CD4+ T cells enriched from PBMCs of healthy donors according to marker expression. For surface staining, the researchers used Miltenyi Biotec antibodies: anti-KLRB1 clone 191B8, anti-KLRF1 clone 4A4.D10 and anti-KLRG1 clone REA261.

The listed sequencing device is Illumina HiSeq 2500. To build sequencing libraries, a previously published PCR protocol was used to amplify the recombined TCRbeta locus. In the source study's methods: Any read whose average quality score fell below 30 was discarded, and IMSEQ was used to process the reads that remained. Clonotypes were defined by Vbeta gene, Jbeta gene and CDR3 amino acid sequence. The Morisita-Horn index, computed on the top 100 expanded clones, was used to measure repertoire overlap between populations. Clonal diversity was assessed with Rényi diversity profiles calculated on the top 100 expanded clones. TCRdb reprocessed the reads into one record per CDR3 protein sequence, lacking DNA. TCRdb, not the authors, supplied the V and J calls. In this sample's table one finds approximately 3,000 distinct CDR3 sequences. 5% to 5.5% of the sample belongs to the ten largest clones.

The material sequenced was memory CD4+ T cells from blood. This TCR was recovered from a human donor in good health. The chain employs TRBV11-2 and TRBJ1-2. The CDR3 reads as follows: CASSSMGTANYGYTF. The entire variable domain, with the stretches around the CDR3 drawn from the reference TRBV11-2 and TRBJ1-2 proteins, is EAGVAQSPRYKIIEKRQSVAFWCNPISGHATLYWYQQILGQGPKLLIQFQNNGVVDDSQLPKDRFSAERLKGVDSTLKIQPAKLEDSAVYLCASSSMGTANYGYTFGSGTRLTVV.